This paragraph reports one T cell receptor (beta chain). Its recognized antigen is unknown. Base quality data are lacking; no much larger clone is found one base away. The data were taken from a study of T cells in Graves' hyperthyroidism and ophthalmopathy (dated by TCRdb to between 2018 and 2021). About the study as a whole: Peripheral blood samples were taken at the time of initial diagnosis, prior to any treatment. In addition, the study compared T-cell repertoires in thyroid tissue and in blood from six Graves' hyperthyroidism patients. Prospective prediction of ophthalmopathy was tested in an independent validation cohort consisting of 18 hyperthyroidism patients and approximately 16 patients who later progressed to ophthalmopathy. To identify TCR V-J signatures that set the groups apart, the researchers used a discovery cohort of about a hundred patients, made up of around 40 with Graves' ophthalmopathy and about 60 with stable Graves' hyperthyroidism. Once sampling was done, hyperthyroidism patients were given methimazole at a starting dose of 30 mg daily, whereas ophthalmopathy patients were given high-dose intravenous methylprednisolone. According to the paper, TCR Vbeta CDR3 sequencing was carried out on 135 peripheral blood samples, which came from some 41 ophthalmopathy, around 75 hyperthyroidism and approximately 17 progressor patients. For training and testing, the 100 or so patients in the discovery cohort were randomly divided in a 7:3 ratio.

The investigation overall reported the following: No statistical method was used to fix the sample size in advance, and group allocation was not hidden from the investigators. Most expanded thyroid clonotypes (frequency above 0.001) were also found in blood, which suggests that blood repertoires may mirror thyroid immune responses. During validation, the model predicted progression to ophthalmopathy a median of about 5.9 months ahead of onset, with around 71% sensitivity and around 72% specificity. A 13 V-J signature model separated ophthalmopathy from stable hyperthyroidism, with approximately 87% sensitivity and 81.08% specificity in cross-validation and 80%/75% in testing.

V and J lose 3 bases and 5 bases, and a span of 17 bases separates them. According to the germline V gene (reference sequence), CDR1 reads SEHNR and CDR2 reads FQNEAQ. The CDR3 goes from the cysteine to the phenylalanine over 15 residues. Just the 45-base CDR3 DNA is kept, in frame starting at base 1. Stable Graves' hyperthyroidism was defined as no progression to ophthalmopathy during 18 months of follow-up. Hyperthyroidism patients were aged 18 to 65 years and newly diagnosed, with disease duration of less than 2 months. Any patient with an uncontrolled infection, another autoimmune disease, pregnancy or lactation was excluded. Diagnoses were based on clinical symptoms, serum thyroxine and TRAb, thyroid ultrasound and orbital computed tomography. PBMCs were isolated from about 9.1 ml of fresh peripheral blood by Ficoll-Paque density gradient centrifugation. Total RNA was extracted using Trizol reagent, and RNA quality was assessed on an Agilent 2100 Bioanalyzer.

The TCR beta CDR3 regions were amplified from the RNA transcripts. The first round of RT-PCR for the TCR CDR3 was performed with the HTBI primer set and the Qiagen OneStep RT-PCR kit. Libraries were constructed in a second round of multiplex PCR, after which size selection and purification were performed. Libraries were sequenced paired-end with 100 bp reads on an Illumina HiSeq2000. The source study handled its data this way. SOAPnuke was used to process the raw data, with reads discarded if the reads contained adapters or uncalled bases, had a mean Phred below 15, or lacked an exact constant-primer or identifier match. High-quality paired reads were merged with COPE v1.2.5, and unique nucleotide sequences were defined as clonotypes. MiTCR v1.1 was used to align clonotypes to the IMGT TRBV, TRBD and TRBJ reference segments. Analysis was restricted to V-J combinations with a frequency above 0.0001, which covered about 99% of repertoires. A TCS score was defined as the ratio of F50 (clonal expansion) to E x V (chaos), with BLOSUM62-based TCRdist applied between CDR3 peptides within each V-J. Welch's t-statistics and random forest reduced just over 500 V-J features to 10 to 15, which were used in a naive Bayes classifier (R e1071). The similarity between thyroid and blood repertoires was quantified using the Morisita-Horn index. The public reads were run again by TCRdb, first through fastp at Q25 and then through MiXCR, and only productive beta chains were kept. Here each entry gathers all rows of one CDR3 protein and keeps the most common genes and DNA. The authors' filters were not applied to this entry. The table for this sample lists about 840,000 distinct CDR3 sequences; roughly 37% of them were counted only once. Approximately 8.7% of the sample is taken by the ten largest.

This clonotype was obtained from a man younger than 35 with Graves' hyperthyroidism. The sequencing sample was made of blood. The rearrangement joined TRBV7-9 to TRBJ2-7; the D segment cannot be called with confidence. CDR3 loop: CASSFPAFILDEQYF. The DNA reads as follows: TGTGCCAGCAGCTTCCCGGCATTCATTCTCGACGAGCAGTACTTC.